Below are 19 T cell receptor beta chains sequenced from a single sample in a study of blood T cells in healthy people across ages. A second PCR of about 7 to 11 cycles used a sample-barcoded 5' primer and a J-beta primer mix. From the 5' RACE reads, TCRdb called clonotypes with MiXCR, one entry per CDR3 protein. The table lists roughly 650,000 distinct CDR3 sequences, approximately 30% of them singletons. The specimen sequenced was blood. These receptors originate from a woman older than 75 in good health.

V gene TRBV29-1 combines with J gene TRBJ1-1; D ambiguous. The CDR3 sequence is 10 residues long. Germline CDR1 reads SQVTM; CDR2 reads ANQGSEA. The CDR3 region has the DNA TGCGGCGGGATGGGCACTGAAGCTTTCTTT. Translated: CGGMGTEAFF. The whole variable domain, filled in from reference TRBV29-1 and TRBJ1-1, reads SAVISQKPSRDICQRGTSLTIQCQVDSQVTMMFWYRQQPGQSLTLIATANQGSEATYESGFVIDKFPISRPNLTFSTLTVSNMSPEDSSIYLCGGMGTEAFFGQGTRLTVV.

This clonotype was found a few times. V and J are TRBV7-2 and TRBJ1-1; D ambiguous. Germline V gene sequence: CDR1 SGHTA, CDR2 FQGNSA. Between the trimmed V and J ends, which lost 5 bases and 8 bases, there was a span of 9 bases. CDR3 length: 11 amino acids. CDR3 sequence: CASSAQVEAFF. The CDR3 DNA reads TGTGCCAGCAGCGCCCAGGTCGAAGCTTTCTTT.

Turning to this clonotype: The junction departs from the called germline gene at one end, perhaps through a read error. CDR3 in DNA: TGCGCCAGCAGCCGTGATCAGAGGGACTCCTACAATGAGCAGTACTTT. Translating gives CASSRDQRDSYNEQYF. The chain employs TRBV5-1 and TRBJ2-1; a possible D gene is TRBD2 (6 bases). The germline V gene has CDR1 SGHRS and CDR2 YFSETQ. This CDR3 spans 16 amino acids.

This chain uses TRBV5-1 with TRBJ2-4, with TRBD1 identical over 10 bases. V lost 4 bases and J lost 4; bases outside the gene matches: 2. Germline V gives CDR1 SGHRS, CDR2 YFSETQ. This CDR3 is 14 amino acids long. The CDR3 DNA sequence: TGCGCCAGCAGCGAGGGACAGGGGAAAAACATTCAGTACTTC. This codes for CASSEGQGKNIQYF.

This clonotype appeared many times. The V gene is TRBV14, the J gene TRBJ2-7, with a weak D call TRBD1 (6 bases). Per the germline V gene, CDR1 is SGHDN and CDR2 is FVKESK. Between the trimmed V and J ends, which lost 1 base and 6 bases, there was a span of 16 bases. This CDR3 region has 15 residues. For the CDR3, the DNA is TGTGCCAGCAGCCAAGCTTGGACAGAGAGGGGCGAGCAGTACTTC. It encodes CASSQAWTERGEQYF.

V and J are TRBV5-1 and TRBJ2-1, with TRBD2 matching 8 bases. Looked up from germline, CDR1 is SGHRS and CDR2 is YFSETQ. Unmatched junction bases numbered 11, after V lost 5 bases and J lost 13 bases. CDR3 length: 13 amino acids. CDR3 sequence (DNA): TGCGCCAGCAGTCAAGGACCGCGGGAGGCCCAGTTCTTC. This gives the protein CASSQGPREAQFF.

A word on this clonotype: This may be a read error: a much more frequent sequence differs by one nucleotide. The CDR3 DNA reads as TGTGCCAGCGGATGGGACAGCGAGTACGAGGAGTACTTC. Its protein is CASGWDSEYEEYF. The rearrangement joins TRBV6-1 to TRBJ2-4; TRBD1 agrees at 7 bases. Germline lookup yields CDR1 MNHNS and CDR2 SASEGT. J gave up 14 bases and V 8 bases, and 15 bases lay outside the gene matches. CDR3 length: 13 residues.

This clonotype was observed many times. V and J are TRBV4-2 and TRBJ1-1, with a possible D match to TRBD1 (5 bases). V lost 3 bases and J 2 bases, leaving 13 bases between the germline ends. Germline V CDR1 and CDR2: LGHNA, YNFKEQ. The CDR3 spans 15 residues. CDR3: CASSQDLGRNTEAFF. For the CDR3, the DNA is TGTGCCAGCAGCCAGGATTTGGGACGCAACACTGAAGCTTTCTTT.

A note on this clonotype: A much larger clone lies one base from this, so it may be a read error. As the CDR3 is not closed by the conserved phenylalanine or tryptophan, this likely results from a read error. The V call is TRBV12-3 or TRBV12-4, the J call TRBJ2-5, with D possibly being TRBD2 (7 bases). The CDR3 runs 14 residues. Trimming left V 3 bases short and J 9 bases short, with 17 bases between. CDR3: CASSFVGGRSAQYC. In DNA, the CDR3 is TGTGCCAGCAGTTTCGTGGGGGGGCGGTCAGCCCAGTACTGC.

This clonotype came up many times. The chain couples TRBV28 to TRBJ1-5; 7 positions match TRBD1. Losses at the gene ends were 6 bases for V and 5 bases for J; bases not matched to a gene: 16. Per the germline V gene, CDR1 is MDHEN and CDR2 is SYDVKM. This CDR3 spans 17 amino acids. The CDR3 spells CASRGKVLGGRHQPQHF. CDR3 bases: TGTGCCAGCAGGGGAAAAGTATTAGGGGGCAGGCATCAGCCCCAGCATTTT.

This clonotype was counted ten times or more. This chain links TRBV11-2 with TRBJ2-1, with a possible D match to TRBD1 (6 bases). This CDR3 has 16 amino acids. The germline CDR1 and CDR2 sequences are SGHAT and FQNNGV. V dropped 1 base and J dropped 8 bases, with 18 bases sitting between them. In nucleotides, the CDR3 is TGTGCCAGCAGCTTAGGGCTCGTTCTGGGGGCGGATGAGCAGTTCTTC. Its translation: CASSLGLVLGADEQFF.

The J gene is TRBJ1-2, the V gene TRBV6-2 or TRBV6-3; TRBD1 matches 7 bases. This CDR3 region has 16 residues. Germline V CDR1 and CDR2: MNHEY, SVGEGT. V dropped 0 bases and J dropped 4; count of bases not matched to a gene: 8. The CDR3 DNA reads as TGTGCCAGCAGTTACTCGACAAGGACAGGCTGCTATGGCTACACCTTC. Its translation: CASSYSTRTGCYGYTF.

This clonotype has ten or more counts. The rearrangement uses TRBV7-2 and TRBJ2-3, with D unresolved. The CDR3 is 11 residues long. Germline CDR1 and CDR2: SGHTA and FQGNSA. Trimming pared 6 bases from V and 8 bases from J, leaving 9 bases between. The CDR3 reads CASSPPGTQYF. The CDR3 DNA sequence: TGTGCCAGCAGTCCTCCGGGTACGCAGTATTTT.

The gene calls are TRBV20-1 and TRBJ2-3, with 10 bases matching TRBD2. CDR1 and CDR2 (germline): DFQATT, SNEGSKA (reference sequence). The CDR3 contains 15 residues. V was clipped by 1 base and J by 5 bases; unmatched bases: 6. CDR3 bases: TGCAGTGCTAGAGGGCTAGCGGGAGAGGAAGATACGCAGTATTTT. It translates to CSARGLAGEEDTQYF.

V is TRBV13 and J is TRBJ1-2; TRBD1 matches 9 bases. Germline V lookup: CDR1 PRHDT, CDR2 FYEKMQ (reference sequence). Trimming cost V 3 bases and J 6 bases; bases outside gene matches: 8. The CDR3 runs 15 residues. The CDR3 DNA reads TGTGCCAGCAGCTTGGGGACAGGGCGGGTCGATGGCTACACCTTC. Protein: CASSLGTGRVDGYTF.

J is TRBJ2-7 and V is TRBV3-1; TRBD2 aligns across 7 bases. J was trimmed by 12 bases and V by 4 bases; bases with no gene match: 15. Per germline, CDR1 LGHDT and CDR2 YNNKEL (reference sequence). The CDR3 extends over 14 amino acids. Here the CDR3 reads CASSPTGGGETRYF. The CDR3 region has the DNA TGTGCCAGCAGCCCCACGGGCGGGGGTGAGACCCGGTACTTC.

V is TRBV11-2 and J is TRBJ1-1; D gene unclear. The CDR3 has 15 residues. V lost 5 bases and J lost 1, with 14 bases in between. Germline loops: CDR1 SGHAT, CDR2 FQNNGV. CDR3 in amino acids: CASSIQGNRNTEAFF. CDR3 bases: TGTGCCAGCAGCATACAAGGGAACAGGAACACTGAAGCTTTCTTT.

The table lists this clonotype with many counts. The J gene is TRBJ2-1, the V gene TRBV24-1; 9 bases match TRBD2. The J segment lost 6 bases and the V segment lost 3 bases, leaving 5 bases of the junction unmatched. From germline, CDR1 is KGHDR and CDR2 SFDVKD. This CDR3 has 15 residues. The CDR3 spells CATSDPRLAANEQFF. The CDR3 coding sequence is TGTGCCACCAGTGATCCGCGACTAGCGGCCAATGAGCAGTTCTTC.

There are many counts of this clonotype. Here the CDR3 reads CASSGVAGGTDTQYF. The CDR3 coding sequence is TGTGCCAGCAGCGGAGTAGCGGGGGGAACAGATACGCAGTATTTT. The chain uses TRBV6-6 and TRBJ2-3; 10 bases align to TRBD2. This CDR3 has 15 residues. In germline, CDR1 is MNHNY, CDR2 SVGAGI (reference sequence). V shed 6 bases, J shed 3 bases, and the junction held 6 bases outside the gene matches.